A selection of T cell receptor beta chains follows, all from one sample in a study of blood T cell repertoires in COVID-19. The table came from immunoSEQ multiplex PCR; TCRdb's copy has only in-frame clones and leaves some out. The data hold roughly 160,000 clones, with about nine tenths observed a single time. Sequencing input: peripheral blood. These receptors came from a man aged 18 to 30 with COVID-19, enrolled during active disease. Each CDR3 is given with its conserved first and last residue. A D gene is named only where the DNA matches it firmly. Clone size is stated in some rows and not others, as once, few, many or a class when expanded.

>NA|once|TRBV24-1|TRBJ2-2
CATSDLPGGVDTGELFF
TGTGCCACCAGTGACCTACCAGGAGGGGTGGACACCGGGGAGCTGTTTTTT
>TRBD2|NA|TRBV10-2|TRBJ2-2
CASSRLADTNTGELFF
TGCGCCAGCAGTCGGCTAGCGGACACGAACACCGGGGAGCTGTTTTTT
>TRBD1|NA|TRBV18|TRBJ1-6
CASSPGRGDSPLHF
TGTGCCAGCTCACCGGGCAGGGGGGATTCACCCCTCCACTTT
>NA|NA|TRBV29-1|TRBJ1-1
CSVSQVLNTEAFF
TGCAGCGTTTCACAGGTCCTCAACACTGAAGCTTTCTTT
>TRBD1|NA|TRBV9|TRBJ2-6
CASSHRQGGYGANVLTF
TGTGCCAGCAGCCACCGACAGGGGGGGTATGGGGCCAACGTCCTGACTTTC
>TRBD2|NA|TRBV4-1|TRBJ2-7
CASSQDGTSGRKGYEQYF
TGCGCCAGCAGCCAAGATGGGACTAGCGGGAGGAAGGGCTACGAGCAGTACTTC
>NA|NA|TRBV4-3|TRBJ2-4
CASSQVFSSFGIQYF
TGCGCCAGCAGCCAAGTCTTCTCTAGCTTTGGCATTCAGTACTTC
>TRBD2|NA|TRBV7-9|TRBJ2-3
CASSYRLAGIDTQYF
TGTGCCAGCAGCTATCGACTAGCGGGAATAGATACGCAGTATTTT
>TRBD1|NA|TRBV13|TRBJ2-7
CASSIGTAYEQYF
TGTGCCAGCAGCATCGGGACAGCCTACGAGCAGTACTTC
>TRBD1|NA|TRBV9|TRBJ1-3
CASSGGTGLGNTIYF
TGTGCCAGCAGCGGCGGGACAGGGCTTGGAAACACCATATATTTT
>NA|NA|TRBV3-1/TRBV3-2|TRBJ1-2
CASSHVKLGGQGGYTF
TGTGCCAGCAGCCACGTTAAGCTCGGGGGGCAGGGTGGCTACACCTTC
>TRBD1|NA|TRBV27|TRBJ1-5
CASRTYSTGADNQPQHF
TGTGCCAGCAGAACCTATTCCACAGGGGCAGACAATCAGCCCCAGCATTTT
>TRBD2|NA|TRBV14|TRBJ2-1
CASSQARGGSAQFF
TGTGCCAGCAGCCAAGCCCGCGGGGGTTCAGCGCAGTTCTTC
>TRBD2|NA|TRBV4-3|TRBJ2-7
CASSQDLLAGDYEQYF
TGCGCCAGCAGCCAAGATTTACTAGCGGGGGACTACGAGCAGTACTTC
>NA|NA|TRBV18|TRBJ2-7
CASSPPASTYEQYF
TGTGCCAGCTCACCACCGGCTAGCACCTACGAGCAGTACTTC
>NA|NA|TRBV19|TRBJ2-7
CASRPEQGSSYEQYF
TGTGCCAGTAGACCAGAGCAGGGGAGCTCCTACGAGCAGTACTTC
>NA|NA|TRBV7-2|TRBJ2-7
CASSRTIPYEQYF
TGTGCCAGCAGCAGGACTATACCCTACGAGCAGTACTTC
>NA|once|TRBV11-1|TRBJ2-7
CASSLLGSYEQYF
TGTGCCAGCAGTTTACTAGGATCCTACGAGCAGTACTTC
>TRBD1|NA|TRBV28|TRBJ2-7
CASISGQGTYEQYF
TGTGCCAGCATAAGCGGACAGGGCACCTACGAGCAGTACTTC
>TRBD1|NA|TRBV27|TRBJ1-3
CASSLTGAGNTIYF
TGTGCCAGCAGTTTAACAGGGGCTGGAAACACCATATATTTT
>NA|NA|TRBV15|TRBJ2-7
CATSSDYYEQYF
TGTGCCACCAGCAGCGACTACTACGAGCAGTACTTC
>NA|NA|TRBV5-6|TRBJ2-1
CASSLLLDLSYNEQFF
TGTGCCAGCAGCCTCCTACTAGACCTATCCTACAATGAGCAGTTCTTC
>NA|NA|TRBV6-5|TRBJ1-6
CASRLETVNSPLHF
TGTGCCAGCAGGCTAGAGACTGTGAATTCACCCCTCCACTTT
>NA|NA|TRBV12-3/TRBV12-4|TRBJ2-2
CASSLTETGELFF
TGTGCCAGCAGTTTAACAGAAACCGGGGAGCTGTTTTTT
>TRBD2|NA|TRBV7-9|TRBJ2-1
CASSTIAGTSYNEQFF
TGTGCCAGCAGCACAATAGCGGGCACATCCTACAATGAGCAGTTCTTC
>NA|NA|TRBV2|TRBJ1-4
CASRPLQGQEEKLLF
TGTGCCAGCAGACCCTTACAGGGTCAGGAGGAAAAACTGCTTTTT
>NA|NA|TRBV24-1|TRBJ1-5
CATSDFARDQPQHF
TGTGCCACCAGTGATTTCGCCAGGGATCAGCCCCAGCATTTT
>TRBD1|NA|TRBV2|TRBJ1-6
CASSPTGSSYNSPLHF
TGTGCCAGCAGCCCGACAGGGAGCTCCTATAATTCACCCCTCCACTTT
>TRBD1|once|TRBV9|TRBJ1-2
CASSTTPDRGNYGYTF
TGTGCCAGCAGCACGACGCCGGACAGGGGTAACTATGGCTACACCTTC